This T cell receptor (beta chain) is from a study of molecular identifiers for immune sequencing clone quantification. Study-level results: Over 99% of CMV-specific effector molecules, but under 1% of naive ones, were in clones above 20 copies.

With 10%, 30% or 50% of RNA, about 17,000 to 1,000,000 naive CD8 T cells were sequenced. There are a few counts of this clonotype. Antigen specificity is unknown. TCRdb reanalysed the PCR reads using MiXCR and keeps one entry per CDR3 protein. Counted here are about 510,000 distinct CDR3 sequences, 25% occurring once; the ten biggest clones make up around 0.8%. Between the trimmed V and J ends, which lost 3 bases and 5 bases, there was a span of 13 bases. This CDR3 spans 15 amino acids. Germline CDR1 reads LGHNA; CDR2 reads YSLEER. The chain carries TRBV4-3 and TRBJ2-2; a weak D match, TRBD1 (6 bases). The clonotype comes from a human donor in good health. Some libraries in this study had Jurkat cell RNA spiked in. The sample consisted of naive CD8+ T cells from blood, with Jurkat cell RNA spiked in. Noted subset: FACS-sorted CD8+CD4-CCR7+CD45RA+ naive T cells. This chain's CDR3 is CASSQNRDWTGELFF. The CDR3, as DNA: TGCGCCAGCAGCCAGAACAGGGATTGGACCGGGGAGCTGTTTTTT.